The rows below give T cell receptor beta chains drawn from one sample of a study of blood T cell repertoires in COVID-19. Generated by immunoSEQ multiplex PCR, the TCRdb table keeps only in-frame clones and is missing some. The data contain 200,000 or so clones, around 80% of them singletons. Specimen: peripheral blood. The source is a human donor in a cohort sampled during active COVID-19. The CDR3 runs from the conserved cysteine through the conserved F or W. The D gene is left open where the match is weak. The size entry is marked missing in some rows and otherwise reads once, few, many or a size class.

>TRBD2|TRBV30|.|TRBJ2-1
CAWSGTSGPYNEQFF
TGTGCCTGGAGTGGGACTAGCGGACCCTACAATGAGCAGTTCTTC
>.|TRBV7-9|.|TRBJ1-2
CASRLHGYTF
TGTGCCAGCAGACTACATGGCTACACCTTC
>.|TRBV10-2|.|TRBJ2-7
CASHRTDNYEQYF
TGCGCCAGCCATCGGACAGATAACTACGAGCAGTACTTC
>TRBD2|TRBV28|.|TRBJ2-7
CASRGSGRPPYEQYF
TGTGCCAGCAGAGGTAGCGGGAGGCCCCCCTACGAGCAGTACTTC
>TRBD1|TRBV5-6|.|TRBJ1-6
CASSMTGIVSPLHF
TGTGCCAGCAGTATGACAGGGATCGTTTCACCCCTCCACTTT
>TRBD2|TRBV15|few|TRBJ2-7
CATSFGTSGSYEQYF
TGTGCCACCAGCTTCGGGACTAGCGGTTCCTACGAGCAGTACTTC
>TRBD1|TRBV18|.|TRBJ2-2
CASSPKGTGANTGELFF
TGTGCCAGCTCACCAAAGGGAACAGGGGCGAACACCGGGGAGCTGTTTTTT
>.|TRBV6-5|.|TRBJ1-2
CASRNSPGYTF
TGTGCCAGCAGAAACAGCCCTGGCTACACCTTC
>.|TRBV4-1|few|TRBJ2-7
CASSQGLGTASYEQYF
TGCGCCAGCAGCCAAGGACTAGGGACGGCCTCCTACGAGCAGTACTTC
>TRBD1|TRBV28|.|TRBJ1-2
CASSRGQPPYGYTF
TGTGCCAGCAGTAGGGGACAGCCGCCCTATGGCTACACCTTC
>TRBD2|TRBV4-3|.|TRBJ2-7
CASSRAGVYEQYF
TGCGCCAGCAGCCGGGCGGGAGTTTACGAGCAGTACTTC
>.|TRBV29-1|once|TRBJ2-2
CSAGRGTNTGELFF
TGCAGCGCCGGCCGCGGGACGAACACCGGGGAGCTGTTTTTT
>TRBD1|TRBV5-6|.|TRBJ2-7
CASSFGTGTSYEQYF
TGTGCCAGCAGCTTCGGGACAGGGACCTCCTACGAGCAGTACTTC
>TRBD2|TRBV9|.|TRBJ2-7
CASSTGLAGAYEQYF
TGTGCCAGCAGCACCGGACTAGCGGGTGCCTACGAGCAGTACTTC
>TRBD1|TRBV6-2/TRBV6-3|.|TRBJ1-4
CASSGQGATNEKLFF
TGTGCCAGCAGTGGACAGGGGGCAACTAATGAAAAACTGTTTTTT
>TRBD2|TRBV11-2|.|TRBJ2-7
CASSPQTGGGYEQYF
TGTGCCAGCAGCCCTCAGACGGGCGGGGGCTACGAGCAGTACTTC